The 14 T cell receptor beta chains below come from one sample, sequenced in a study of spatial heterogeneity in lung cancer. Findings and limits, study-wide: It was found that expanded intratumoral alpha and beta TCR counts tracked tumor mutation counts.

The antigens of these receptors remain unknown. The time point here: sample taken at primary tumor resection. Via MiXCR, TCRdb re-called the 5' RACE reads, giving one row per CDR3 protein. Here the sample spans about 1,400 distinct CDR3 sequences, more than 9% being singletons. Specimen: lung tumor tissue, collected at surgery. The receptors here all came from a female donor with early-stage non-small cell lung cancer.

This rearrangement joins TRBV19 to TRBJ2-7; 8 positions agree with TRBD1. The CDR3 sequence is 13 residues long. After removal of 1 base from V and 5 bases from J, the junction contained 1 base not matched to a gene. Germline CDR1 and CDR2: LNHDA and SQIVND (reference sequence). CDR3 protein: CASSIGQGNEQYF. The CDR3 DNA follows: TGTGCCAGTAGTATAGGACAGGGGAACGAGCAGTACTTC.

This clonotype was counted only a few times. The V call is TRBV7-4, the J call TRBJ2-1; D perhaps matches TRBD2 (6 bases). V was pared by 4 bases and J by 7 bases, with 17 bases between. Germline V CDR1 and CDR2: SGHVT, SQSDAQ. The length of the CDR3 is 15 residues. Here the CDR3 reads CASSWVAAKENEQFF. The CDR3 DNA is TGTGCCAGCAGCTGGGTAGCGGCGAAGGAAAATGAGCAGTTCTTC.

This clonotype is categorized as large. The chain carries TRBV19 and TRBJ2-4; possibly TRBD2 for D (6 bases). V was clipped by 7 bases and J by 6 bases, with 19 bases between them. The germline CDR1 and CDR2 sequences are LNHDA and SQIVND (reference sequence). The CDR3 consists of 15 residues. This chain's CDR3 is CASTSGGALGNIQYF. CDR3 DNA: TGTGCCAGTACCTCAGGAGGGGCGCTTGGAAACATTCAGTACTTC.

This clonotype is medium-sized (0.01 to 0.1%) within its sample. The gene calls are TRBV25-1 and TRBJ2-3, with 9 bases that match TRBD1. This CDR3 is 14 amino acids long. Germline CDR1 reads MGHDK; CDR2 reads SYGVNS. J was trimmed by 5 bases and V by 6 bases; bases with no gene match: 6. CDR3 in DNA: TGTGCCAGCAGCAGGACAGGGGACAAAGATACGCAGTATTTT. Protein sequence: CASSRTGDKDTQYF.

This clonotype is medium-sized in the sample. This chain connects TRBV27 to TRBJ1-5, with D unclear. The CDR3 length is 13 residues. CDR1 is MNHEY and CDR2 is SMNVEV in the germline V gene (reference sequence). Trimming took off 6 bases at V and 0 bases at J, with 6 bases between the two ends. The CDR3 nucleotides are TGTGCCAGCAGGGTAGATAGCAATCAGCCCCAGCATTTT. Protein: CASRVDSNQPQHF.

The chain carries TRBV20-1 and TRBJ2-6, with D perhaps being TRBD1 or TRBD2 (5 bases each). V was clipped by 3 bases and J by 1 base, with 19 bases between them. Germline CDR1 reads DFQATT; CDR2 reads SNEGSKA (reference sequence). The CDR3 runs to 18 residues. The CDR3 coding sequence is TGCAGTGCTAGTGGATACGGGAAGGGGAGTTCTGGGGCCAACGTCCTGACTTTC. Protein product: CSASGYGKGSSGANVLTF.

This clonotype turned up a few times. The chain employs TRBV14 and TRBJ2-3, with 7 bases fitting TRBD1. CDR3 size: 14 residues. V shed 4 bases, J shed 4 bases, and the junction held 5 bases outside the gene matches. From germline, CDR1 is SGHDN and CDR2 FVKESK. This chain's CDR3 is CASSLRQGPDTQYF. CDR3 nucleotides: TGTGCCAGCAGCCTCCGACAGGGACCAGATACGCAGTATTTT.

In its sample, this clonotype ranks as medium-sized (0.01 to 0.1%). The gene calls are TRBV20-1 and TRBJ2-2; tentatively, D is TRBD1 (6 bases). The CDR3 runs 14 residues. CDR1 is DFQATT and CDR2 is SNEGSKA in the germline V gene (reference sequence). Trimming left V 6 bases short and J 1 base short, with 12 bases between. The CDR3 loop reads CSAAQGMNTGELFF. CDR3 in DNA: TGCAGTGCCGCACAGGGAATGAACACCGGGGAGCTGTTTTTT.

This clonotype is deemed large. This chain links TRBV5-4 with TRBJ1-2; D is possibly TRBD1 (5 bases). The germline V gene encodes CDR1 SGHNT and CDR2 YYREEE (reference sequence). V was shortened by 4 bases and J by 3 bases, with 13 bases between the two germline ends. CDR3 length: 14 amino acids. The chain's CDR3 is CASSREQAHYGYTF. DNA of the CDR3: TGTGCCAGCAGCCGTGAACAGGCCCACTATGGCTACACCTTC.

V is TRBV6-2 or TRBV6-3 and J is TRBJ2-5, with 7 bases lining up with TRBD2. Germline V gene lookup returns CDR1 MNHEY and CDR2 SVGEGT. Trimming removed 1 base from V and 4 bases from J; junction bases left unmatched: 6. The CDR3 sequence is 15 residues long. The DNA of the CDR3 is TGTGCCAGCAGTTACTTAGGCGGGAGAAGAGAGACCCAGTACTTC. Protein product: CASSYLGGRRETQYF.

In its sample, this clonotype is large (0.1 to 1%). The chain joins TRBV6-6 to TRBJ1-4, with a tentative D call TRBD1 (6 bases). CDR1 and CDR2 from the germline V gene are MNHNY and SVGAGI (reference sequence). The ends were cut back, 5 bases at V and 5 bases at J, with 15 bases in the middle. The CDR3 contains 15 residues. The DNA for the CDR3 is TGTGCCAGCAGTAATCCGGGACAAGGAAATGAAAAACTGTTTTTT. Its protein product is CASSNPGQGNEKLFF.

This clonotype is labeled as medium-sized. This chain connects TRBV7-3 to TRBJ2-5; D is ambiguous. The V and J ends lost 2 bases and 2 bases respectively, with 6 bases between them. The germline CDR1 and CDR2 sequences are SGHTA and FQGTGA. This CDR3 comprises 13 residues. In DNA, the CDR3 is TGTGCCAGCAGCTTAGGGCTACAAGAGACCCAGTACTTC. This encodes CASSLGLQETQYF.

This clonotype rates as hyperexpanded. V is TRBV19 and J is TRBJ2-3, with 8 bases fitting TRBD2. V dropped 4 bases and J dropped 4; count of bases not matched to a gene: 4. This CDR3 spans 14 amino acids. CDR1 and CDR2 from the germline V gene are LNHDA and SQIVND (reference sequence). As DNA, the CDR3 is TGTGCCAGTAGTAACGCGGGAGGCCCAGATACGCAGTATTTT. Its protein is CASSNAGGPDTQYF.

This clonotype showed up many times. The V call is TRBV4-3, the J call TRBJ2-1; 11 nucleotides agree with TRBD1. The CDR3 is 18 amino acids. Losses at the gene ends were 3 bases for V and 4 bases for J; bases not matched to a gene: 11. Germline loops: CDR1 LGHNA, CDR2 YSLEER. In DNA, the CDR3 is TGCGCCAGCAGCCAGAGCCCAGCCGGGACAGGGGGTTACAATGAGCAGTTCTTC. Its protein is CASSQSPAGTGGYNEQFF.